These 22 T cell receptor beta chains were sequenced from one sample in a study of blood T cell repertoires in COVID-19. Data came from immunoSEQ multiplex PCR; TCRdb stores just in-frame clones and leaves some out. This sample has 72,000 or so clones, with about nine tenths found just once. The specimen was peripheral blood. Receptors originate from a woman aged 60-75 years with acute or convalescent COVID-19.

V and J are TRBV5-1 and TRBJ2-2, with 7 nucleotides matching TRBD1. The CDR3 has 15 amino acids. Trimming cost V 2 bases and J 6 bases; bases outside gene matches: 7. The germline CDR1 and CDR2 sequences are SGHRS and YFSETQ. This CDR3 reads CASSFEGQIPGELFF. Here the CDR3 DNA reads TGCGCCAGCAGCTTCGAGGGACAGATCCCCGGGGAGCTGTTTTTT.

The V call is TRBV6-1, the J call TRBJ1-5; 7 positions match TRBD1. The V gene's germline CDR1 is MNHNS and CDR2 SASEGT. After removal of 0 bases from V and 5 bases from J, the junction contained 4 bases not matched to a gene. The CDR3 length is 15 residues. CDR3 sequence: CASSEAGGRDQPQHF. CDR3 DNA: TGTGCCAGCAGTGAAGCAGGGGGCAGGGATCAGCCCCAGCATTTT.

The CDR3 protein is CASSQDVGRSPLHF. The CDR3 region has the DNA TGCGCCAGCAGCCAAGATGTGGGGCGGTCACCCCTCCACTTT. V gene TRBV4-1 combines with J gene TRBJ1-6; possibly TRBD1 for D (5 bases). The V gene's germline CDR1 is MGHRA and CDR2 YSYEKL. This CDR3 has 14 residues. V was trimmed by 0 bases and J by 10 bases, leaving 10 bases between them.

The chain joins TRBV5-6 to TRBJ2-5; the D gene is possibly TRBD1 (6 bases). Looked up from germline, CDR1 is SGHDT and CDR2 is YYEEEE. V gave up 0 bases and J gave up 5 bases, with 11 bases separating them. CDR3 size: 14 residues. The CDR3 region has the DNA TGTGCCAGCAGCTTGGAAGGGACAAGGGAGACCCAGTACTTC. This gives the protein CASSLEGTRETQYF.

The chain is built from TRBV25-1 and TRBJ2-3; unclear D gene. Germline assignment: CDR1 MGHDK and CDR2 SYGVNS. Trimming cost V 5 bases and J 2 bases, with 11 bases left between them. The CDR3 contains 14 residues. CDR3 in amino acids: CASSYHGLTDTQYF. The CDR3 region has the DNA TGTGCCAGCAGTTACCACGGTCTCACAGATACGCAGTATTTT.

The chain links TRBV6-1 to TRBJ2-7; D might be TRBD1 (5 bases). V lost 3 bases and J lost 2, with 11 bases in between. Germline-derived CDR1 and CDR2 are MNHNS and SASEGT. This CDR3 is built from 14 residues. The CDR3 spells CASSDAREAYEQYF. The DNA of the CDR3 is TGTGCCAGCAGTGATGCCAGGGAAGCCTACGAGCAGTACTTC.

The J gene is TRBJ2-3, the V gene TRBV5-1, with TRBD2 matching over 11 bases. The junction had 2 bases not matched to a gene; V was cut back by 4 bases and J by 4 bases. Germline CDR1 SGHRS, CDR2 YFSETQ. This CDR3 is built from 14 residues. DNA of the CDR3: TGCGCCAGCAGCGCTAGCGGGGGGTCAGATACGCAGTATTTT. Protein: CASSASGGSDTQYF.

This chain's CDR3 is CASSDGLAGSDTQYF. As DNA, the CDR3 is TGTGCCAGCAGTGATGGACTAGCGGGTTCAGATACGCAGTATTTT. The J gene is TRBJ2-3, the V gene TRBV6-1, with TRBD2 matching 11 bases. The CDR3 runs 15 residues. CDR1 MNHNS and CDR2 SASEGT come from the germline V gene. V was clipped by 3 bases and J by 4 bases; unmatched bases: 3.

The CDR3 DNA follows: TGTGCCAGCAGCTTATATTCGGCAGGGGGCATTTTTGACTATGGCTACACCTTC. Amino acid sequence: CASSLYSAGGIFDYGYTF. This chain connects TRBV7-8 to TRBJ1-2, with 8 nucleotides matching TRBD1. Germline lookup yields CDR1 SGHVS and CDR2 FQNEAQ. Trimming cost V 2 bases and J 3 bases; bases outside gene matches: 14. The CDR3 contains 18 residues.

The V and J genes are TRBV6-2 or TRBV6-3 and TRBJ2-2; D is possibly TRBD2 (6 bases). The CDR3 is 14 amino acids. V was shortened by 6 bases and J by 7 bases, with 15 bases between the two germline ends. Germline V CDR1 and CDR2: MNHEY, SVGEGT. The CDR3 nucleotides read TGTGCCAGCAGCGCCCGGAGGGCGAACGGGGAGCTGTTTTTT. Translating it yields CASSARRANGELFF.

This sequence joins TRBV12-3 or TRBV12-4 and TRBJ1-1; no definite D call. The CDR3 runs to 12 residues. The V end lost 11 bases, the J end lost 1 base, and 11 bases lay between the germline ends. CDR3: CASREKNTEAFF. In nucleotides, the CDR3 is TGTGCCTCCCGGGAGAAGAACACTGAAGCTTTCTTT.

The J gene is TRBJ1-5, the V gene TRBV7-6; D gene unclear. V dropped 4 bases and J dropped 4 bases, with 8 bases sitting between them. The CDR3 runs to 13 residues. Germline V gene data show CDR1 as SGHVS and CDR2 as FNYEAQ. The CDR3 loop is CASSSQRNQPQHF. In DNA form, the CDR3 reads TGTGCCAGCAGCTCCCAGAGGAATCAGCCCCAGCATTTT.

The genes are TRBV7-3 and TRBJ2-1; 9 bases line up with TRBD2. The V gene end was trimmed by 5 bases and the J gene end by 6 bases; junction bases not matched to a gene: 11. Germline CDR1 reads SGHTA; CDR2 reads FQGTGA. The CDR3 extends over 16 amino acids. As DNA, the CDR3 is TGTGCCAGCAGCCTTACCGGGACTAGCTTCTCCAATGAGCAGTTCTTC. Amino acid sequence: CASSLTGTSFSNEQFF.

The CDR3 here is CASGTGPNYGYTF. The CDR3 nucleotides read TGTGCCAGTGGGACAGGGCCTAACTATGGCTACACCTTC. The chain couples TRBV28 to TRBJ1-2; 9 bases align to TRBD1. The germline CDR1 and CDR2 sequences are MDHEN and SYDVKM. The CDR3 extends over 13 amino acids. V lost 9 bases to trimming and J lost 0 bases; unmatched junction nucleotides: 2.

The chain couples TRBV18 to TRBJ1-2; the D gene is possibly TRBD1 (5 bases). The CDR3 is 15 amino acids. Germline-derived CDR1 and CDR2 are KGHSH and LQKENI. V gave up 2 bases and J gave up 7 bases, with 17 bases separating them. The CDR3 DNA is TGTGCCAGCTCACCAAGGGGCACGGACCATGTTGGCTACACCTTC. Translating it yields CASSPRGTDHVGYTF.

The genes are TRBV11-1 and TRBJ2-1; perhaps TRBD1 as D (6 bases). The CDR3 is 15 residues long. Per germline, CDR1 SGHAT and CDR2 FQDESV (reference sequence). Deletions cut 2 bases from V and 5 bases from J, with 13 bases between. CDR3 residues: CASSLFPRTDNEQFF. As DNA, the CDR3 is TGTGCCAGCAGCTTATTCCCTCGGACAGACAATGAGCAGTTCTTC.

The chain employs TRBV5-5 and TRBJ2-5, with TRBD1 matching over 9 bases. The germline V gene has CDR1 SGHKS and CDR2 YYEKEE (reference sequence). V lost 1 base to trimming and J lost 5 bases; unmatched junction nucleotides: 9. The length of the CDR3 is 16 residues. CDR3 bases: TGTGCCAGCAGCTTGTCCCACAGGGGGCTTAGGGAGACCCAGTACTTC. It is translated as CASSLSHRGLRETQYF. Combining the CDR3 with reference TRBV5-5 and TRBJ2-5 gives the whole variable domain DAGVTQSPTHLIKTRGQQVTLRCSPISGHKSVSWYQQVLGQGPQFIFQYYEKEERGRGNFPDRFSARQFPNYSSELNVNALLLGDSALYLCASSLSHRGLRETQYFGPGTRLLVL.

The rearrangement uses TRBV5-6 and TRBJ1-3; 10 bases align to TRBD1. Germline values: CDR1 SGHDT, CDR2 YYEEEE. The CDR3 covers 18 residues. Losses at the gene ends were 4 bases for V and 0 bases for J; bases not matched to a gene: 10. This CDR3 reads CASSLTGGGFFSGNTIYF. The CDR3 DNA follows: TGTGCCAGCAGCCTGACAGGGGGCGGTTTTTTCTCTGGAAACACCATATATTTT. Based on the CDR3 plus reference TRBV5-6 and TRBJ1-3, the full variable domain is DAGVTQSPTHLIKTRGQQVTLRCSPKSGHDTVSWYQQALGQGPQFIFQYYEEEERQRGNFPDRFSGHQFPNYSSELNVNALLLGDSALYLCASSLTGGGFFSGNTIYFGEGSWLTVV.

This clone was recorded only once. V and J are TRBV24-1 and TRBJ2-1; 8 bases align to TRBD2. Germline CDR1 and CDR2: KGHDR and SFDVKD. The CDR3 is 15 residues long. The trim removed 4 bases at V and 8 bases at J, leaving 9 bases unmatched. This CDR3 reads CATSDLRGGAYEQFF. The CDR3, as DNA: TGTGCCACCAGTGACCTCCGGGGGGGGGCCTATGAGCAGTTCTTC.

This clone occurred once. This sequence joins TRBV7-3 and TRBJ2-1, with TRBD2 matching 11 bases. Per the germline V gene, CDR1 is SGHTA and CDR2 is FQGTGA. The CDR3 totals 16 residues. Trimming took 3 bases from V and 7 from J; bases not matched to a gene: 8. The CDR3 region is CASSFLGTSGENEQFF. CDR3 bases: TGTGCCAGCAGCTTCCTTGGGACTAGCGGTGAAAATGAGCAGTTCTTC.

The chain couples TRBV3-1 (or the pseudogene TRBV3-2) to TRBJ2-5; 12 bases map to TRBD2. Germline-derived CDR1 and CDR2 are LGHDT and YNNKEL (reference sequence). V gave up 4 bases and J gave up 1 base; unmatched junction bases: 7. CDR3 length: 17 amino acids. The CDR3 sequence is CASSRRLAGAFQETQYF. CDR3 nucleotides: TGTGCCAGCAGCCGAAGACTAGCGGGGGCCTTCCAAGAGACCCAGTACTTC.

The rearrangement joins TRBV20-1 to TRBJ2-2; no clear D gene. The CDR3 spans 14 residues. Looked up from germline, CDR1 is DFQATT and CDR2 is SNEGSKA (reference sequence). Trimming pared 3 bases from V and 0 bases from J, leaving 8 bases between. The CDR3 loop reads CSASWPTNTGELFF. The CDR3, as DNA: TGCAGTGCTAGTTGGCCAACGAACACCGGGGAGCTGTTTTTT.